The 31 T cell receptor beta chains listed next were all sequenced from one sample in a study of T cells in Graves' hyperthyroidism and ophthalmopathy (dated by TCRdb to 2018 to 2020). Libraries were prepared through multiplex PCR. Sequencing relied on an Illumina HiSeq 2000. The TCR beta CDR3 regions were amplified from the RNA transcripts. The first round of RT-PCR for the TCR CDR3 was performed with the HTBI primer set and the Qiagen OneStep RT-PCR kit. Using fastp trimming at Q25 and MiXCR clonotype assembly, TCRdb reanalyzed the public sequencing data and kept in-frame beta chains. Rows are unified per CDR3 protein, each entry keeping the most common DNA and genes. This sample lists hundreds of thousands of distinct CDR3 sequences; approximately 24% were detected once. In total, the top ten clones hold around 10% of the sample. Material: blood. The receptors originated from a woman in her twenties or thirties with Graves' ophthalmopathy.

This clonotype occurred many times. The DNA for the CDR3 is TGCGCCAGCAGTGAACTAGCTTGGCGGGAGACCCAGTACTTC. Translation gives CASSELAWRETQYF. The chain carries TRBV10-1 and TRBJ2-5; perhaps TRBD2 as D (6 bases). Looked up from germline, CDR1 is WNHNN and CDR2 is SYGVQD (reference sequence). Between the trimmed V and J ends, which lost 3 bases and 5 bases, there was a span of 13 bases. The CDR3 sequence is 14 residues long.

This clonotype has at least ten counts. The chain carries TRBV6-1 and TRBJ2-7; D is undetermined. The V gene's germline CDR1 is MNHNS and CDR2 SASEGT. V dropped 6 bases and J dropped 2 bases, with 2 bases sitting between them. CDR3 size: 10 residues. CDR3 in DNA: TGTGCCAGCAGGACCTACGAGCAGTACTTC. This translates into CASRTYEQYF.

The V gene is TRBV25-1, the J gene TRBJ2-7; TRBD1 matches at 9 bases. The V gene end was trimmed by 5 bases and the J gene end by 3 bases; junction bases not matched to a gene: 11. The CDR3 contains 16 residues. Germline V gene data show CDR1 as MGHDK and CDR2 as SYGVNS. The CDR3 DNA is TGTGCCAGCAGTATGACTACAGGGGGCTTTTTCTACGAGCAGTACTTC. Translated, it gives CASSMTTGGFFYEQYF.

This clonotype appeared a few times. The chain recombines TRBV30 with TRBJ1-1, with a tentative D call TRBD1 (6 bases). This CDR3 has 12 amino acids. Germline CDR1 is GTSNPN and CDR2 is SVGIG (reference sequence). V dropped 5 bases and J dropped 5 bases, with 12 bases sitting between them. The DNA for the CDR3 is TGTGCCTGGGGACAGAAGTTAACTGAAGCTTTCTTT. It is translated as CAWGQKLTEAFF. Supplemented by reference TRBV30 and TRBJ1-1, the full variable domain reads SQTIHQWPATLVQPVGSPLSLECTVEGTSNPNLYWYRQAAGRGLQLLFYSVGIGQISSEVPQNLSASRPQDRQFILSSKKLLLSDSGFYLCAWGQKLTEAFFGQGTRLTVV.

The V gene is TRBV11-2, the J gene TRBJ1-6; unclear D gene. Between the trimmed V and J ends, which lost 1 base and 9 bases, there was a span of 19 bases. CDR1 is SGHAT, CDR2 FQNNGV, per germline. This CDR3 spans 17 amino acids. This CDR3 is CASSLVSIYTRFSPLHF. The CDR3 region has the DNA TGTGCCAGCAGCTTAGTATCGATCTACACCCGGTTTTCACCCCTCCACTTT.

This clonotype came up many times. The genes are TRBV12-3 or TRBV12-4 and TRBJ1-1; perhaps TRBD1 as D (5 bases). Trimming took 3 bases from V and 2 from J, leaving 10 bases between them. The CDR3 has 14 residues. CDR3 in amino acids: CASSLGGANTEAFF. As DNA, the CDR3 is TGTGCCAGCAGTTTGGGAGGGGCCAACACTGAAGCTTTCTTT.

This clonotype has ten or more counts. The chain combines TRBV6-1 with TRBJ1-2, with no clear D. Trimming shortened V by 5 bases and J by 7 bases, and 11 bases separated the two germline ends. Germline CDR1 is MNHNS and CDR2 is SASEGT. This CDR3 has 12 residues. CDR3 loop: CASSRKDAGYTF. Here the CDR3 DNA reads TGTGCCAGCAGTAGAAAGGACGCTGGCTACACCTTC.

This clonotype showed up many times. The J gene is TRBJ1-5, the V gene TRBV27, with unresolved D. The V and J ends lost 4 bases and 0 bases respectively, with 7 bases between them. Germline CDR1 and CDR2: MNHEY and SMNVEV (reference sequence). CDR3 length equals 14 residues. CDR3 region: CASSYGNSNQPQHF. CDR3 nucleotides: TGTGCCAGCAGTTATGGAAATAGCAATCAGCCCCAGCATTTT.

This clonotype occurred many times. The chain recombines TRBV5-6 with TRBJ1-2, with D hard to call. Germline lookup yields CDR1 SGHDT and CDR2 YYEEEE. The CDR3 spans 15 residues. V was pared by 6 bases and J by 4 bases, with 19 bases between. This CDR3 reads CASIIGPVIGYGYTF. The CDR3 region has the DNA TGTGCCAGCATCATCGGGCCAGTGATTGGCTATGGCTACACCTTC.

The table lists this clonotype with a few counts. The chain recombines TRBV2 with TRBJ2-7; 8 bases map to TRBD1. With 5 bases clipped from V and 11 bases from J, the junction kept 20 bases outside the gene matches. The CDR3 is 16 amino acids. Germline CDR1 SNHLY, CDR2 FYNNEI. CDR3 DNA sequence: TGTGCCAGCAGTCCCAGTGGGACAGGTTGGGTAAAGGAGGAGTACTTC. It specifies CASSPSGTGWVKEEYF.

The rearrangement links TRBV20-1 to TRBJ1-1; TRBD1 might be the D (5 bases). The germline V and J ends were trimmed by 0 bases and 8 bases, with 16 bases remaining between them. Per germline, CDR1 DFQATT and CDR2 SNEGSKA (reference sequence). The CDR3 spans 14 residues. This chain's CDR3 is CSARDPLGGPEAFF. The CDR3 coding sequence is TGCAGTGCTAGAGACCCCTTGGGGGGTCCGGAAGCTTTCTTT.

This clonotype was seen many times. This chain connects TRBV5-1 to TRBJ2-7, with 7 bases fitting TRBD1. Germline lookup yields CDR1 SGHRS and CDR2 YFSETQ. The CDR3 is made up of 13 amino acids. V trimming: 6 bases; J trimming: 3 bases; junction bases outside the gene matches: 6. The CDR3 protein is CASMGTDRYEQYF. The CDR3 DNA reads as TGCGCCAGCATGGGGACAGACCGCTACGAGCAGTACTTC.

The table lists this clonotype with many counts. The chain uses TRBV15 and TRBJ1-2, with D uncertain. Germline CDR1 LNHNV, CDR2 YYDKDF (reference sequence). The V end lost 1 base, the J end lost 6 bases, and 15 bases lay between the germline ends. The CDR3 is 15 amino acids. DNA of the CDR3: TGTGCCACCAGCAGAGGGCAATGGGCCTGGGATGGCTACACCTTC. Encoded protein: CATSRGQWAWDGYTF.

In its sample, this clonotype was seen a few times. The V call is TRBV29-1, the J call TRBJ2-6; 9 bases match TRBD2. J gave up 0 bases and V 6 bases, and 12 bases lay outside the gene matches. CDR1 is SQVTM, CDR2 ANQGSEA, per germline. The CDR3 has 18 amino acids. In DNA, the CDR3 is TGCAGCGTCCGGGGCGGGGGGGACAGACACTCTGGGGCCAACGTCCTGACTTTC. Its protein is CSVRGGGDRHSGANVLTF.

This clonotype has a handful of counts. The J gene is TRBJ2-7, the V gene TRBV5-1; D perhaps matches TRBD1 (5 bases). The length of the CDR3 is 16 residues. Germline-derived CDR1 and CDR2 are SGHRS and YFSETQ. Trimming shortened V by 5 bases and J by 1 base, and 19 bases separated the two germline ends. As DNA, the CDR3 is TGCGCCAGCAGTTTCAGTATTGCGGCAGGGTCCTACGAGCAGTACTTC. It translates to CASSFSIAAGSYEQYF. Looking up the rest from reference TRBV5-1 and TRBJ2-7 gives the full variable domain: KAGVTQTPRYLIKTRGQQVTLSCSPISGHRSVSWYQQTPGQGLQFLFEYFSETQRNKGNFPGRFSGRQFSNSRSEMNVSTLELGDSALYLCASSFSIAAGSYEQYFGPGTRLTVT.

The chain is built from TRBV7-2 and TRBJ2-7; a weak D match, TRBD2 (6 bases). The CDR3 has 14 residues. V dropped 4 bases and J dropped 3 bases, with 13 bases sitting between them. Germline CDR1 SGHTA, CDR2 FQGNSA. For the CDR3, the DNA is TGTGCCAGCAGCTGGGGCGGGGTGGTCTACGAGCAGTACTTC. Its protein is CASSWGGVVYEQYF.

This chain joins TRBV10-3 and TRBJ2-2, with D perhaps being TRBD1 or TRBD2 (5 bases each). The CDR3 length is 15 residues. V gave up 2 bases and J gave up 0 bases, with 7 bases separating them. From germline, CDR1 is ENHRY and CDR2 SYGVKD. CDR3 amino acids: CAISEGGPNTGELFF. DNA of the CDR3: TGTGCCATCAGTGAGGGGGGTCCGAACACCGGGGAGCTGTTTTTT.

The chain carries TRBV19 and TRBJ1-5; 7 positions agree with TRBD1. The CDR3 consists of 16 residues. In germline, CDR1 is LNHDA, CDR2 SQIVND (reference sequence). V shed 6 bases and J 4 bases; nucleotides not matched to a gene: 12. CDR3 coding DNA: TGTGCCAGTAGCACATTCCCCGGGACAGCGAATCAGCCCCAGCATTTT. This translates into CASSTFPGTANQPQHF.

This clonotype was found a few times. The gene calls are TRBV7-9 and TRBJ2-7; tentatively, D is TRBD1 (6 bases). This CDR3 is built from 15 residues. In germline, CDR1 is SEHNR, CDR2 FQNEAQ (reference sequence). The ends were cut back, 0 bases at V and 5 bases at J, with 14 bases in the middle. The CDR3 spells CASSLALGQRDEQYF. The DNA of the CDR3 is TGTGCCAGCAGCTTAGCGCTTGGACAGAGGGACGAGCAGTACTTC.

The chain is built from TRBV6-1 and TRBJ1-2, with a weak D call TRBD1 (5 bases). CDR3 length equals 14 residues. V was clipped by 3 bases and J by 3 bases, with 11 bases between them. Per germline, CDR1 MNHNS and CDR2 SASEGT. The CDR3 region has the DNA TGTGCCAGCAGTGAGGTTTGGGGGGACTATGGCTACACCTTC. Protein sequence: CASSEVWGDYGYTF.

This clonotype has just one count. This chain connects TRBV29-1 to TRBJ1-5, with TRBD1 matching 8 bases. Unmatched junction bases numbered 7, after V lost 5 bases and J lost 4 bases. This CDR3 has 14 residues. Germline loops: CDR1 SQVTM, CDR2 ANQGSEA. The CDR3 region has the DNA TGCAGCGTTCAACAGGGGGGGGGAAATCAGCCCCAGCATTTT. Translating gives CSVQQGGGNQPQHF.

Remarks on this clonotype: At one boundary the junction diverges from the germline segment, which might be a read error. The V and J genes are TRBV30 and TRBJ2-4; either TRBD1 or TRBD2 may fit D (5 bases each). The CDR3 contains 13 residues. Per the germline V gene, CDR1 is GTSNPN and CDR2 is SVGIG (reference sequence). The CDR3 sequence is CSAVGAIENIQYF. For the CDR3, the DNA is TGCTCGGCGGTCGGGGCAATTGAAAACATTCAGTACTTC.

At least ten counts were recorded for this clonotype. This chain links TRBV10-3 with TRBJ2-2; D is possibly TRBD1 (6 bases). From germline, CDR1 is ENHRY and CDR2 SYGVKD. V lost 3 bases to trimming and J lost 3 bases, with 8 bases between them. The CDR3 runs 14 residues. This chain's CDR3 is CAISEGQYTGELFF. CDR3 coding DNA: TGTGCCATCAGTGAAGGACAGTACACCGGGGAGCTGTTTTTT.

This clonotype was seen ten or more times. This chain connects TRBV11-1 to TRBJ1-1; D might be TRBD1 (5 bases). The V end lost 5 bases, the J end lost 6 bases, and 19 bases lay between the germline ends. Looked up from germline, CDR1 is SGHAT and CDR2 is FQDESV (reference sequence). The CDR3 loop spans 15 amino acids. CDR3 residues: CASSTRTGEISEAFF. The CDR3 region has the DNA TGTGCCAGCAGCACCCGGACGGGGGAGATATCTGAAGCTTTCTTT.

The V call is TRBV18, the J call TRBJ1-2; TRBD1 agrees at 7 bases. The germline CDR1 and CDR2 sequences are KGHSH and LQKENI. V lost 4 bases and J lost 4; bases outside the gene matches: 15. The CDR3 length is 17 residues. The CDR3 DNA reads as TGTGCCAGCTCACGCACCTTGGACAGGCAATTCGGCTATGGCTACACCTTC. Protein product: CASSRTLDRQFGYGYTF. Full variable domain (remainder filled in from reference TRBV18 and TRBJ1-2): NAGVMQNPRHLVRRRGQEARLRCSPMKGHSHVYWYRQLPEEGLKFMVYLQKENIIDESGMPKERFSAEFPKEGPSILRIQQVVRGDSAAYFCASSRTLDRQFGYGYTFGSGTRLTVV.

The chain carries TRBV12-3 or TRBV12-4 and TRBJ2-7; D could derive from TRBD1 or TRBD2 (5 bases each). Trimming shortened V by 7 bases and J by 4 bases, and 17 bases separated the two germline ends. The CDR3 extends over 14 amino acids. This CDR3 is CASTMDSPGYEQYF. The CDR3 bases are TGTGCCAGCACTATGGACTCTCCAGGGTACGAGCAGTACTTC.

Ten or more counts support this clonotype. J is TRBJ1-1 and V is TRBV6-5; D unresolved. The CDR3 runs 15 residues. Trimming took 2 bases from V and 4 from J, leaving 14 bases between them. Germline V gene lookup returns CDR1 MNHEY and CDR2 SVGAGI. This CDR3 is CASSYPSSAGTEAFF. CDR3 nucleotide sequence: TGTGCCAGCAGTTACCCCAGCAGCGCGGGCACTGAAGCTTTCTTT.

This clonotype was counted at least ten times. The rearrangement joins TRBV20-1 to TRBJ1-5; D is undetermined. The CDR3 covers 14 residues. Trimming cost V 3 bases and J 1 base, with 10 bases left between them. From germline, CDR1 is DFQATT and CDR2 SNEGSKA (reference sequence). In nucleotides, the CDR3 is TGCAGTGCTAGTCGGGAGGAGAGCAATCAGCCCCAGCATTTT. Translation gives CSASREESNQPQHF.

The chain uses TRBV19 and TRBJ1-5; weak D call: TRBD1 (5 bases). The CDR3 is 15 residues long. From germline, CDR1 is LNHDA and CDR2 SQIVND (reference sequence). The V end was cut by 8 bases, the J end by 7 bases, with 21 bases between. In nucleotides, the CDR3 is TGTGCCAGTTGTGAGGTTTGGGGCGAGGGCCAGCCCCAGCATTTT. This encodes CASCEVWGEGQPQHF. The full variable domain, rest sourced from reference TRBV19 and TRBJ1-5, is DGGITQSPKYLFRKEGQNVTLSCEQNLNHDAMYWYRQDPGQGLRLIYYSQIVNDFQKGDIAEGYSVSREKKESFPLTVTSAQKNPTAFYLCASCEVWGEGQPQHFGDGTRLSIL.

This clonotype was counted at least ten times. V gene TRBV6-2 or TRBV6-3 combines with J gene TRBJ1-2, with 7 bases fitting TRBD1. CDR1 is MNHEY and CDR2 is SVGEGT in the germline V gene. This CDR3 contains 18 residues. V shed 7 bases and J 6 bases; nucleotides not matched to a gene: 23. The CDR3 coding sequence is TGTGCCAGCACCCGACGGCCAGTCCGACAGGGTATCGGAAATGGCTACACCTTC. This gives the protein CASTRRPVRQGIGNGYTF.

The count of this clonotype is one. This sequence joins TRBV4-1 and TRBJ1-3; D gene unclear. Trimming removed 1 base at V and 0 bases at J, with 22 bases between. Germline assignment: CDR1 MGHRA and CDR2 YSYEKL. CDR3 length: 20 residues. The CDR3 DNA follows: TGCGCCAGCAGCCAAGTCCGACCGACCAGGACGGGCTACTCTGGAAACACCATATATTTT. Protein: CASSQVRPTRTGYSGNTIYF.